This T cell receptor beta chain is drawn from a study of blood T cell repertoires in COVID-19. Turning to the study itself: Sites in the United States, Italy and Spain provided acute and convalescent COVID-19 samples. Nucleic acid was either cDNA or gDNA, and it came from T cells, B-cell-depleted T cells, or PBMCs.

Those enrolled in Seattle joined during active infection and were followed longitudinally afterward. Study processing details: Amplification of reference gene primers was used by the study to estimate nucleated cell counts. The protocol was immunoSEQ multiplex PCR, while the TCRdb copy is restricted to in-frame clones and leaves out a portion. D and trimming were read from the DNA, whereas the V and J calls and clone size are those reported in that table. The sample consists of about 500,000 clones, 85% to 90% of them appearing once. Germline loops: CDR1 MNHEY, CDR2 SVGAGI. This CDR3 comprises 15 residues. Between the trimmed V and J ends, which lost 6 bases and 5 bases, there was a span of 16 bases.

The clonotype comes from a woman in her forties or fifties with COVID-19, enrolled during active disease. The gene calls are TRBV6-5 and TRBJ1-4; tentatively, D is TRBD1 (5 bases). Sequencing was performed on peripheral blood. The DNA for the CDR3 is TGTGCCAGCAGAAGCTTTCGACAGCCCAATGAAAAACTGTTTTTT. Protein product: CASRSFRQPNEKLFF.